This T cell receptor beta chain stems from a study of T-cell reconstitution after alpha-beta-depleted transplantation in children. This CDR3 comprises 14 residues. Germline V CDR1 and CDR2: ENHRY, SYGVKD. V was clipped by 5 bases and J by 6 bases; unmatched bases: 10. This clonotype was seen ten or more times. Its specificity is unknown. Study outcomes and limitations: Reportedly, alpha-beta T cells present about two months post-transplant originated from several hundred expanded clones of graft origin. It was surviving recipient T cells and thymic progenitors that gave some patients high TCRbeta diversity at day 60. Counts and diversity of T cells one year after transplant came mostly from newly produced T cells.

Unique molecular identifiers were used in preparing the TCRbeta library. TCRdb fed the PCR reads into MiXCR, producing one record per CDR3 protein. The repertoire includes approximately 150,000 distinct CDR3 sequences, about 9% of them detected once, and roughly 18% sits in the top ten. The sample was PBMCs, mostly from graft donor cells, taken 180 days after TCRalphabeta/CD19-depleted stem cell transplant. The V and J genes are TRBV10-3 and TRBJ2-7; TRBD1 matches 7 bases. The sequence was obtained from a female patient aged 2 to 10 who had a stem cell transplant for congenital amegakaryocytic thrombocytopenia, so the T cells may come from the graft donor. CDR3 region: CAISSSGGTIEQYF. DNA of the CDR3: TGTGCCATCAGTTCTTCAGGGGGAACAATCGAGCAGTACTTC.